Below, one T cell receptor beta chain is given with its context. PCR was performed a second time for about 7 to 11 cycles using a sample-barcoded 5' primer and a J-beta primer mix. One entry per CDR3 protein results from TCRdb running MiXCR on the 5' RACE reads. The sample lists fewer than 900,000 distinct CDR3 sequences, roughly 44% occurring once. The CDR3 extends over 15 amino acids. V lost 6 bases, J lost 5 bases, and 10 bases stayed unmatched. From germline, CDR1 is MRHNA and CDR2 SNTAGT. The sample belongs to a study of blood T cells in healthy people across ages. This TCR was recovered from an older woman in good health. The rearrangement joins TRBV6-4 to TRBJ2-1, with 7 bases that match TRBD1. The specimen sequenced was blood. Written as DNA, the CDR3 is TGTGCCAGCAGCGCTCAGGGGGACAAACACAATGAGCAGTTCTTC. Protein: CASSAQGDKHNEQFF.